These 26 T cell receptor beta chains came from one sample sequenced in a study of blood T cells in healthy people across ages. With a J-beta primer mix and a sample-barcoded 5' primer, a second PCR ran roughly 6 to 11 cycles. TCRdb re-called the 5' RACE reads with MiXCR, one entry per CDR3 protein. The data hold 700,000 to 850,000 distinct CDR3 sequences, with 53% observed a single time. The sequencing sample was made of blood. The receptors shown here come from a man older than 75 in good health.

This clonotype showed up just a few times. V and J are TRBV24-1 and TRBJ2-5; perhaps TRBD1 as D (6 bases). Trimming pared 9 bases from V and 4 bases from J, leaving 11 bases between. Germline lookup yields CDR1 KGHDR and CDR2 SFDVKD. The CDR3 has 12 amino acids. The CDR3, as DNA: TGTGCCACCTCGACAGGAGTAGAGACCCAGTACTTC. Its protein product is CATSTGVETQYF.

Only a few counts were recorded for this clonotype. This rearrangement joins TRBV7-9 to TRBJ2-5; 13 nucleotides agree with TRBD2. The J call may not be correct, given that the DNA end is closer to TRBJ2-7. Per the germline V gene, CDR1 is SEHNR and CDR2 is FQNEAQ (reference sequence). This CDR3 has 15 amino acids. The CDR3, as DNA: TGTGCCAGCAGCCTCGGACTAGCGGGAGACCACGAGCAGTACTTC. It codes for CASSLGLAGDHEQYF.

The J gene is TRBJ2-5, the V gene TRBV20-1, with 10 bases aligning to TRBD2. Germline lookup yields CDR1 DFQATT and CDR2 SNEGSKA (reference sequence). The CDR3 runs to 17 residues. V was clipped by 1 base and J by 1 base; unmatched bases: 9. For the CDR3, the DNA is TGCAGTGCTAGAGCGCTAGGACTAGCGGCAGTCCAAGAGACCCAGTACTTC. This codes for CSARALGLAAVQETQYF.

V and J are TRBV20-1 and TRBJ2-7; 16 bases line up with TRBD2. CDR1 is DFQATT and CDR2 is SNEGSKA in the germline V gene (reference sequence). Trimming cost V 1 base and J 7 bases; bases outside gene matches: 10. The CDR3 extends over 17 amino acids. The CDR3 region is CSARGPSGLAGGYEQYF. In nucleotides, the CDR3 is TGCAGTGCTAGAGGGCCCTCGGGACTAGCGGGAGGGTATGAGCAGTACTTC.

The chain couples TRBV11-2 to TRBJ2-7; no clear D gene. Trimming cost V 1 base and J 6 bases, with 10 bases left between them. Germline CDR1 is SGHAT and CDR2 is FQNNGV. This CDR3 is built from 13 residues. This CDR3 is CASSLGEFPEQYF. For the CDR3, the DNA is TGTGCCAGCAGCTTAGGTGAATTCCCCGAGCAGTACTTC.

This clonotype was seen a few times. The chain recombines TRBV6-5 with TRBJ2-7; no reliable D call. Germline values: CDR1 MNHEY, CDR2 SVGAGI. This CDR3 has 13 amino acids. The V end lost 0 bases, the J end lost 2 bases, and 5 bases lay between the germline ends. The CDR3 is CASSYSSTYEQYF. Written as DNA, the CDR3 is TGTGCCAGCAGTTACTCGTCTACCTACGAGCAGTACTTC.

The V and J genes are TRBV6-2 or TRBV6-3 and TRBJ2-1; D might be TRBD2 (6 bases). Germline V gives CDR1 MNHEY, CDR2 SVGEGT. This CDR3 comprises 14 residues. The V end lost 2 bases, the J end lost 5 bases, and 10 bases lay between the germline ends. CDR3 residues: CASSYGGLNNEQFF. DNA of the CDR3: TGTGCCAGCAGTTACGGTGGACTAAACAATGAGCAGTTCTTC.

This clonotype was picked up a small number of times. The CDR3 protein is CASRPSGIQETQYF. CDR3 DNA: TGTGCCAGCAGACCTAGCGGGATTCAAGAGACCCAGTACTTC. The chain joins TRBV6-5 to TRBJ2-5; TRBD2 agrees at 9 bases. This CDR3 region has 14 residues. Trimming removed 6 bases from V and 2 bases from J; junction bases left unmatched: 4. Germline V gene lookup returns CDR1 MNHEY and CDR2 SVGAGI.

This clonotype was seen only a few times. This chain links TRBV27 with TRBJ2-7; 9 bases agree with TRBD1. The CDR3 is 17 residues long. Per the germline V gene, CDR1 is MNHEY and CDR2 is SMNVEV (reference sequence). V lost 5 bases and J lost 4; bases outside the gene matches: 15. The CDR3 DNA sequence: TGTGCCAGCAGTCAACTCCTGGCCGGGACAGGGACATACGAGCAGTACTTC. Residues: CASSQLLAGTGTYEQYF.

The chain combines TRBV23-1 with TRBJ2-7; D is unresolved. TRBV23-1 is labeled an ORF, and its function is uncertain. Trimming took off 0 bases at V and 2 bases at J, with 11 bases between the two ends. CDR3 size: 15 residues. The CDR3 here is CASSQSPPPPYEQYF. CDR3 bases: TGCGCCAGCAGTCAATCCCCCCCGCCGCCCTACGAGCAGTACTTC.

V is TRBV20-1 and J is TRBJ2-5; TRBD2 matches at 12 bases. V gave up 1 base and J gave up 4 bases; unmatched junction bases: 4. CDR1 is DFQATT, CDR2 SNEGSKA, per germline (reference sequence). The CDR3 is made up of 15 amino acids. CDR3 nucleotide sequence: TGCAGTGCTAGAGGTCTAGCGGGAGGGTTAGAGACCCAGTACTTC. This gives the protein CSARGLAGGLETQYF.

A single count supports this clonotype. The chain combines TRBV11-2 with TRBJ1-2; tentatively, D is TRBD1 (5 bases). The CDR3 has 14 residues. The V end was cut by 6 bases, the J end by 1 base, with 12 bases between. Germline CDR1 SGHAT, CDR2 FQNNGV. CDR3 bases: TGTGCCAGCAGAAAACCAGGGATTAACTATGGCTACACCTTC. It codes for CASRKPGINYGYTF. Full variable domain (remainder filled in from reference TRBV11-2 and TRBJ1-2): EAGVAQSPRYKIIEKRQSVAFWCNPISGHATLYWYQQILGQGPKLLIQFQNNGVVDDSQLPKDRFSAERLKGVDSTLKIQPAKLEDSAVYLCASRKPGINYGYTFGSGTRLTVV.

This chain links TRBV11-2 with TRBJ2-2; D unclear. V gave up 5 bases and J gave up 1 base, with 11 bases separating them. Germline CDR1 and CDR2: SGHAT and FQNNGV. This CDR3 has 15 amino acids. Written as DNA, the CDR3 is TGTGCCAGCAGCCCCCAGACCGTGAACACCGGGGAGCTGTTTTTT. Protein: CASSPQTVNTGELFF.

The rearrangement links TRBV5-1 to TRBJ2-5, with D perhaps TRBD2 (6 bases). The CDR3 totals 13 residues. The V end lost 4 bases, the J end lost 4 bases, and 11 bases lay between the germline ends. CDR1 and CDR2 from the germline V gene are SGHRS and YFSETQ. The CDR3 reads CASSGSGVETQYF. The CDR3 DNA sequence: TGCGCCAGCAGCGGGTCGGGGGTAGAGACCCAGTACTTC.

A few counts support this clonotype. The chain is built from TRBV9 and TRBJ2-5, with 9 nucleotides matching TRBD2. The CDR3 is 14 residues long. The V gene end was trimmed by 0 bases and the J gene end by 7 bases; junction bases not matched to a gene: 4. Germline loops: CDR1 SGDLS, CDR2 YYNGEE. The CDR3 DNA reads TGTGCCAGCAGCGTAGTAGCGGGAGTGGGGACCCAGTACTTC. Its protein product is CASSVVAGVGTQYF. Full variable domain (rest looked up from reference TRBV9 and TRBJ2-5): DSGVTQTPKHLITATGQRVTLRCSPRSGDLSVYWYQQSLDQGLQFLIQYYNGEERAKGNILERFSAQQFPDLHSELNLSSLELGDSALYFCASSVVAGVGTQYFGPGTRLLVL.

The rearrangement joins TRBV3-1 to TRBJ2-5, with unresolved D. The V end was cut by 4 bases, the J end by 11 bases, with 14 bases between. CDR1 and CDR2 from the germline V gene are LGHDT and YNNKEL (reference sequence). This CDR3 has 12 amino acids. CDR3 DNA: TGTGCCAGCAGCCCGTACGACAATGAGCAGTACTTC. Protein sequence: CASSPYDNEQYF.

This chain uses TRBV9 with TRBJ2-1, with D unresolved. The germline V gene has CDR1 SGDLS and CDR2 YYNGEE. CDR3 length: 16 amino acids. V was pared by 4 bases and J by 0 bases, with 14 bases between. The DNA of the CDR3 is TGTGCCAGCAGCAGTCGTCGCCAAAGCTCCTACAATGAGCAGTTCTTC. Translation gives CASSSRRQSSYNEQFF.

The gene calls are TRBV5-5 and TRBJ2-7, with D perhaps being TRBD1 or TRBD2 (5 bases each). The ends were cut back, 4 bases at V and 3 bases at J, with 20 bases in the middle. The CDR3 runs to 16 residues. CDR1 SGHKS and CDR2 YYEKEE come from the germline V gene (reference sequence). DNA for the CDR3: TGTGCCAGCAGCCCGGGTGGGGGATTAATAAACTACGAGCAGTACTTC. Protein sequence: CASSPGGGLINYEQYF.

The chain has TRBV27 and TRBJ2-3; D is possibly TRBD1 (5 bases). The V gene's germline CDR1 is MNHEY and CDR2 SMNVEV (reference sequence). The CDR3 length is 14 residues. V lost 5 bases to trimming and J lost 4 bases, with 13 bases between them. The CDR3 region has the DNA TGTGCCAGCAGTGTCCGCCAGGGCCCAGATACGCAGTATTTT. Protein: CASSVRQGPDTQYF.

With regard to this clonotype: This could be a read error, since a much larger clone is one nucleotide away. The chain uses TRBV20-1 and TRBJ1-6; 7 bases are shared with TRBD1. Per germline, CDR1 DFQATT and CDR2 SNEGSKA (reference sequence). This CDR3 comprises 15 residues. CDR3 DNA: TGCAGTGCTTTGAACAGGGGAACGCTGAATTCACCCCCCCACTTT. It codes for CSALNRGTLNSPPHF.

Only a few counts were recorded for this clonotype. DNA of the CDR3: TGTGCCAGCAGTAGAGGGACCACCGTTCGGGGGTTCTTC. Amino acids: CASSRGTTVRGFF. The chain recombines TRBV12-3 or TRBV12-4 with TRBJ2-1, with D perhaps matching TRBD1 or TRBD2 (5 bases each). V was cut by 5 bases and J by 15 bases, with 20 bases left in between. The CDR3 consists of 13 residues.

This clonotype was picked up one time. The chain employs TRBV20-1 and TRBJ2-2, with TRBD2 matching over 13 bases. Germline loops: CDR1 DFQATT, CDR2 SNEGSKA (reference sequence). The CDR3 covers 17 residues. Germline trimming cut 1 base from V and 3 bases from J; bases unmatched to any gene: 5. This CDR3 reads CSARGWTSGRYTGELFF. Written as DNA, the CDR3 is TGCAGTGCTAGAGGCTGGACTAGCGGGAGATACACCGGGGAGCTGTTTTTT.

This clonotype was seen only a few times. The genes are TRBV10-3 and TRBJ2-3; TRBD2 matches 14 bases. CDR3 size: 16 residues. V shed 3 bases and J 4 bases; nucleotides not matched to a gene: 3. Germline V gives CDR1 ENHRY, CDR2 SYGVKD. CDR3 sequence (DNA): TGTGCCATCAGTGAAGGGACTAGCGGGAGCGCAGATACGCAGTATTTT. The encoded protein is CAISEGTSGSADTQYF.

V is TRBV6-2 or TRBV6-3 and J is TRBJ1-2, with D possibly being TRBD1 (5 bases). This CDR3 is 13 amino acids long. Germline-derived CDR1 and CDR2 are MNHEY and SVGEGT. V was cut by 8 bases and J by 3 bases, with 13 bases left in between. CDR3 amino acids: CASLDPGYYGYTF. CDR3 bases: TGTGCCAGCCTCGACCCAGGGTACTATGGCTACACCTTC.

V usage is TRBV7-9 and J usage is TRBJ1-6; 9 nucleotides agree with TRBD1. The germline CDR1 and CDR2 sequences are SEHNR and FQNEAQ (reference sequence). The V and J ends lost 4 bases and 6 bases, in that order; junction bases with no gene match: 4. This CDR3 spans 15 amino acids. CDR3 sequence (DNA): TGTGCCAGCAGCTACGGGACAGGGTTTAATTCACCCCTCCACTTT. Encoded protein: CASSYGTGFNSPLHF.

This clonotype was seen a few times. The chain couples TRBV7-2 to TRBJ1-2, with 7 bases that match TRBD1. The CDR3 is 16 amino acids. V shed 3 bases, J shed 4 bases, and the junction held 11 bases outside the gene matches. Germline-derived CDR1 and CDR2 are SGHTA and FQGNSA. DNA for the CDR3: TGTGCCAGCAGCTTCGCCGGGACAGCCAATTCCTATGGCTACACCTTC. This encodes CASSFAGTANSYGYTF.